This T cell receptor beta chain was obtained from a study of T cell responses to AZD1222 COVID-19 vaccine. Only in-frame clones appear in the TCRdb table, and some are missing; sequencing was by immunoSEQ multiplex PCR. The data hold 90,000 to 130,000 clones, with 70% to 90% observed a single time. This CDR3 comprises 14 residues. Trimming cost V 0 bases and J 1 base, with 7 bases left between them. Per germline, CDR1 SGHRS and CDR2 YFSETQ. This chain uses TRBV5-1 with TRBJ1-2; D is undetermined. Here the sequenced sample was peripheral blood, taken on day 0 of AZD1222 vaccination. The clonotype comes from an adult in good health. DNA for the CDR3: TGCGCCAGCAGCTTGGACATATTTAACTATGGCTACACCTTC. Encoded protein: CASSLDIFNYGYTF. Full variable domain (outside the CDR3, taken from reference TRBV5-1 and TRBJ1-2): KAGVTQTPRYLIKTRGQQVTLSCSPISGHRSVSWYQQTPGQGLQFLFEYFSETQRNKGNFPGRFSGRQFSNSRSEMNVSTLELGDSALYLCASSLDIFNYGYTFGSGTRLTVV.